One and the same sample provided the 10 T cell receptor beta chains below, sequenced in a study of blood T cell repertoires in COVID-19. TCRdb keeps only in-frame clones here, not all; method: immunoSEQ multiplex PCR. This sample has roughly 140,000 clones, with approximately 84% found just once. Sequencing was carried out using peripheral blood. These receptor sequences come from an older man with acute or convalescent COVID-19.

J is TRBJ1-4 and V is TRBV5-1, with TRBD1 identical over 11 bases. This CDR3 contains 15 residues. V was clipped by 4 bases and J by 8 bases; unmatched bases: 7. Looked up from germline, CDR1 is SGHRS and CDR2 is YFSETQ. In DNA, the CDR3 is TGCGCCAGCAGCGCCCGGACAGGGGGCCGGGAAAAACTGTTTTTT. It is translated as CASSARTGGREKLFF.

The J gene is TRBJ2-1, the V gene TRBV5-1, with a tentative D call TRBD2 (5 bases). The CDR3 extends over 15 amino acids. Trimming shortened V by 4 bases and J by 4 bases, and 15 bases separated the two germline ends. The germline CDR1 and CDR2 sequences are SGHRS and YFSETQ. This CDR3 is CASSPGLAGYNEQFF. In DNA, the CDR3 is TGCGCCAGCAGCCCCGGGCTAGCCGGTTACAATGAGCAGTTCTTC.

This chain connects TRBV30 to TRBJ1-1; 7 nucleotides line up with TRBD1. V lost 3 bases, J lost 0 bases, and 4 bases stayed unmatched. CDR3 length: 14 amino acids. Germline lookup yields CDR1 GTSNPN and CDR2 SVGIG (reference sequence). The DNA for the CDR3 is TGTGCCTGGAGCCCGGGACAGATGAACACTGAAGCTTTCTTT. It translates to CAWSPGQMNTEAFF.

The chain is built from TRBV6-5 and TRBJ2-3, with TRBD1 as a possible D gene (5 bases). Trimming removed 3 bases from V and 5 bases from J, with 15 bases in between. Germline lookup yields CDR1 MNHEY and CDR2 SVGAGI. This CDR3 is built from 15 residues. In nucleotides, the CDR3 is TGTGCCAGCAGTTATTCCCGGACAATAGGAGATACGCAGTATTTT. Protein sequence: CASSYSRTIGDTQYF.

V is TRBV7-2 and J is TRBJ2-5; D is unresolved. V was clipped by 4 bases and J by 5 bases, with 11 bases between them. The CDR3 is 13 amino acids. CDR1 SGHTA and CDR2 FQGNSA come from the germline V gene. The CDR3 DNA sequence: TGTGCCAGCAGCTCCTCCTACGGGGAGACCCAGTACTTC. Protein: CASSSSYGETQYF.

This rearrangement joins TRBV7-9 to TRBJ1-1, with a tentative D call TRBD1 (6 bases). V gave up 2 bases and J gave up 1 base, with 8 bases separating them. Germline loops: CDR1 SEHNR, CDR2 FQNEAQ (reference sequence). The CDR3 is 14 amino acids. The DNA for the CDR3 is TGTGCCAGCAGCTTAAGGGACACGAACACTGAAGCTTTCTTT. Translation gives CASSLRDTNTEAFF. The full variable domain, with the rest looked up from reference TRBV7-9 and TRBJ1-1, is DTGVSQNPRHKITKRGQNVTFRCDPISEHNRLYWYRQTLGQGPEFLTYFQNEAQLEKSRLLSDRFSAERPKGSFSTLEIQRTEQGDSAMYLCASSLRDTNTEAFFGQGTRLTVV.

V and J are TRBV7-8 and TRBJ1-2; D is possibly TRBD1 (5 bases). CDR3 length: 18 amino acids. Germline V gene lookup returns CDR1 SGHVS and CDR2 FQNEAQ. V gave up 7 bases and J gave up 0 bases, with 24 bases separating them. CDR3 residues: CASTPSPGGWTANYGYTF. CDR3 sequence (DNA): TGTGCCAGCACCCCATCCCCCGGGGGATGGACCGCTAACTATGGCTACACCTTC. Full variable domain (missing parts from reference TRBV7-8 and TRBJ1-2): GAGVSQSPRYKVAKRGQDVALRCDPISGHVSLFWYQQALGQGPEFLTYFQNEAQLDKSGLPSDRFFAERPEGSVSTLKIQRTQQEDSAVYLCASTPSPGGWTANYGYTFGSGTRLTVV.

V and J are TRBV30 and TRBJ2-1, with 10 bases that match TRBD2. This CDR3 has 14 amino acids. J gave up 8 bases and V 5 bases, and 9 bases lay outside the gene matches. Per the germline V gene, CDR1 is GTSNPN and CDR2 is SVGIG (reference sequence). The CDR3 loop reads CAWDKRGGRDEQFF. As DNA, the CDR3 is TGTGCCTGGGATAAGCGGGGGGGCCGGGATGAGCAGTTCTTC.

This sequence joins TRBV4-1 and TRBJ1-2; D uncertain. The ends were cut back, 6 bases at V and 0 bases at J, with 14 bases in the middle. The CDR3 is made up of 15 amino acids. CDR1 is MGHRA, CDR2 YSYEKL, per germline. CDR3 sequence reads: CASRVQATSNYGYTF. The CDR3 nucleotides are TGCGCCAGCAGGGTCCAGGCCACTTCTAACTATGGCTACACCTTC.

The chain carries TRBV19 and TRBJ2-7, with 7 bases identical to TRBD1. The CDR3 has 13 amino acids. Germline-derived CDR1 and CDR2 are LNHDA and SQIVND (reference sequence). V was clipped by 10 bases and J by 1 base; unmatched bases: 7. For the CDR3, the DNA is TGTGCCACTGCGGACAGGTCGTCCTACGAGCAGTACTTC. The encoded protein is CATADRSSYEQYF.